This T cell receptor beta chain was sequenced during a study of shared clonotypes between healthy human individuals. Details on this clone: The target antigen is unknown.

Here immunoSEQ multiplex PCR was the method, and the copy in TCRdb shows in-frame clones only, minus some. Here the sample spans 660,000 or so clones, about 96% being singletons. This CDR3 comprises 13 residues. The V and J ends lost 0 bases and 6 bases respectively, with 6 bases between them. Germline values: CDR1 SGHDT, CDR2 YYEEEE. Terminally differentiated effector memory CD45RA+ cells were left out of the naive CD8 fraction, which was CD45RO-negative and positively selected for CCR7. There were no recent acute infections or vaccinations among the donors, who were healthy HIV-negative adults. General study results and limits: Several donors showed sharing of 4.5% to 5% of naive CD4 clonotypes. Among donors, sharing of clonotypes was expected to be affected by sequencing depth.

The clonotype comes from a woman aged 25 to 39 in good health. The source material was naive CD8+ T cells sorted from blood. The chain uses TRBV5-6 and TRBJ2-2; no clear D. Here the CDR3 reads CASSLAASGELFF. The CDR3 region has the DNA TGTGCCAGCAGCTTGGCTGCTTCCGGGGAGCTGTTTTTT.